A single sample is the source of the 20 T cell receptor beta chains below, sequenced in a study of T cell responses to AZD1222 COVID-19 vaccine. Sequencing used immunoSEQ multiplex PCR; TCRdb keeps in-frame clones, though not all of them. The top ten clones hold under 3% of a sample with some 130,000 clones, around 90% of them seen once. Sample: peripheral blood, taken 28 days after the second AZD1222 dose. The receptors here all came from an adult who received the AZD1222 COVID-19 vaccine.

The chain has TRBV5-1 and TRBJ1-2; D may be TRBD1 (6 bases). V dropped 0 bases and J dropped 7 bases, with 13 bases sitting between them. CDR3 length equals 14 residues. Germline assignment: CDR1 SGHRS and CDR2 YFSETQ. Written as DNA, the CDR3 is TGCGCCAGCAGCTTGGCCCCAGGGGCGAGTGGCTACACCTTC. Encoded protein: CASSLAPGASGYTF.

Written as DNA, the CDR3 is TGTGCCAGCAGGCCCAGGGCCTGGCCGAAAACTCTGAGCAATCAGCCCCAGCATTTT. It encodes CASRPRAWPKTLSNQPQHF. The chain couples TRBV27 to TRBJ1-5; TRBD1 might be the D (5 bases). This CDR3 region has 19 residues. In germline, CDR1 is MNHEY, CDR2 SMNVEV (reference sequence). Trimming took 6 bases from V and 1 from J, leaving 25 bases between them.

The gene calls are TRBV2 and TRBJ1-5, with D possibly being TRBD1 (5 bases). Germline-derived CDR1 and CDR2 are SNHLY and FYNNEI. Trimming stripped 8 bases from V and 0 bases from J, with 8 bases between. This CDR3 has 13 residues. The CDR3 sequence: CASGADSNQPQHF. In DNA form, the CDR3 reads TGTGCCAGCGGGGCAGATAGCAATCAGCCCCAGCATTTT. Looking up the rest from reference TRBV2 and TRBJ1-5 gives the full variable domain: EPEVTQTPSHQVTQMGQEVILRCVPISNHLYFYWYRQILGQKVEFLVSFYNNEISEKSEIFDDQFSVERPDGSNFTLKIRSTKLEDSAMYFCASGADSNQPQHFGDGTRLSIL.

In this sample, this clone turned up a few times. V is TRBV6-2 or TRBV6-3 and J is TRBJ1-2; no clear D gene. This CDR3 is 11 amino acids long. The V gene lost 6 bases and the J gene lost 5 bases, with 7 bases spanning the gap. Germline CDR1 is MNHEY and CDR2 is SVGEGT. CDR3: CASSQIYGYTF. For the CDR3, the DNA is TGTGCCAGCAGCCAGATTTATGGCTACACCTTC.

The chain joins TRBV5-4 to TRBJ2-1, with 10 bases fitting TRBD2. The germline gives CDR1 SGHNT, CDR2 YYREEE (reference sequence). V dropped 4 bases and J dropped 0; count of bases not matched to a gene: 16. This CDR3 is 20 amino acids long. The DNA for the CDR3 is TGTGCCAGCAGCCCGAAGGGTAGCGGGGGGACTCAGAGCTCCTACAATGAGCAGTTCTTC. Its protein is CASSPKGSGGTQSSYNEQFF.

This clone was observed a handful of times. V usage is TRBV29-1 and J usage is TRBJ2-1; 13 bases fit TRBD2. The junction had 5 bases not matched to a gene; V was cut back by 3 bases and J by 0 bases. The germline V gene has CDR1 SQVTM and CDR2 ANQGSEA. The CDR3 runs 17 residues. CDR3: CSVDGTSGASSYNEQFF. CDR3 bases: TGCAGCGTTGATGGGACTAGCGGGGCCAGCTCCTACAATGAGCAGTTCTTC.

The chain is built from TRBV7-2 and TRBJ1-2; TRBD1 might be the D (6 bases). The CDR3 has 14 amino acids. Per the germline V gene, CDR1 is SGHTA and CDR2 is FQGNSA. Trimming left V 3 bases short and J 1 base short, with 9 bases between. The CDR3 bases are TGTGCCAGCAGCTTGGACAGTAATAACTATGGCTACACCTTC. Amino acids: CASSLDSNNYGYTF.

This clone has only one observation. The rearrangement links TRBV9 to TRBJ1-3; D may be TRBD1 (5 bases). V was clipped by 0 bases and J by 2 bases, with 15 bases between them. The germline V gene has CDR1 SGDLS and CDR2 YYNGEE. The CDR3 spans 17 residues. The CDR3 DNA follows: TGTGCCAGCAGCGTAGCTGGGGCACAAGGCGCTGGAAACACCATATATTTT. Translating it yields CASSVAGAQGAGNTIYF.

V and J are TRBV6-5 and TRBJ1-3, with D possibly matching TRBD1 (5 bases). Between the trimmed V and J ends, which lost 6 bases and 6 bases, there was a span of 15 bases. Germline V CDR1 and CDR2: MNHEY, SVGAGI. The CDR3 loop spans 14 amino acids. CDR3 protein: CASRAGLGVNTIYF. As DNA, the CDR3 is TGTGCCAGCAGAGCCGGACTGGGGGTAAACACCATATATTTT.

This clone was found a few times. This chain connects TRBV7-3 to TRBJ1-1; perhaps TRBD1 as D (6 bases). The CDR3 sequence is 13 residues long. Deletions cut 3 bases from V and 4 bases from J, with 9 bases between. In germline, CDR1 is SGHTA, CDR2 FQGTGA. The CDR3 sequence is CASSFGGVTEAFF. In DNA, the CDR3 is TGTGCCAGCAGCTTCGGGGGCGTCACTGAAGCTTTCTTT. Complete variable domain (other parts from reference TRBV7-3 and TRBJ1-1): GAGVSQTPSNKVTEKGKYVELRCDPISGHTALYWYRQSLGQGPEFLIYFQGTGAADDSGLPNDRFFAVRPEGSVSTLKIQRTERGDSAVYLCASSFGGVTEAFFGQGTRLTVV.

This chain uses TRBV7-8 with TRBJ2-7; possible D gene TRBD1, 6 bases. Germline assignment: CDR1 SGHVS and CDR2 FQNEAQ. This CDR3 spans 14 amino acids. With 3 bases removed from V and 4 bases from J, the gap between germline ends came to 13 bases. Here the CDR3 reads CASSFPGQTYEQYF. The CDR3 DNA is TGTGCCAGCAGCTTTCCTGGACAGACTTACGAGCAGTACTTC.

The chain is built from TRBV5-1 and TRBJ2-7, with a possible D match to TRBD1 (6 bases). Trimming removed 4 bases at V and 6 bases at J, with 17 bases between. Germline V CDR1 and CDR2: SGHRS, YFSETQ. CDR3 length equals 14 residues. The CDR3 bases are TGCGCCAGCAGCCTGCAGGGACATTCTTCCGAGCAGTACTTC. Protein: CASSLQGHSSEQYF.

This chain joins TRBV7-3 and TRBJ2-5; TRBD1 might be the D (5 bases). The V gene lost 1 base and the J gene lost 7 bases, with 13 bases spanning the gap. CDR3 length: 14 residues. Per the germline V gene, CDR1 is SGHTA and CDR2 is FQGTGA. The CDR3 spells CASSLMVGPGTQYF. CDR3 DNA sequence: TGTGCCAGCAGCTTAATGGTGGGGCCGGGGACCCAGTACTTC.

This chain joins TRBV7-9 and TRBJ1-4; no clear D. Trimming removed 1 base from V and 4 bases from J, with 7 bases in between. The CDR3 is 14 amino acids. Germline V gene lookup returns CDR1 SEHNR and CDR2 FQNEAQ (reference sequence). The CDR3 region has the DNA TGTGCCAGCAGCTTAGTTGCGTTTAATGAAAAACTGTTTTTT. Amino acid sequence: CASSLVAFNEKLFF.

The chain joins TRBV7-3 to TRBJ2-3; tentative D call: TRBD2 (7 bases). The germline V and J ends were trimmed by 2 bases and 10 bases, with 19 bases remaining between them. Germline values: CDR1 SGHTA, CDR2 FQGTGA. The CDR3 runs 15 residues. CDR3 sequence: CASSLAGAPSEAQYF. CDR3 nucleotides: TGTGCCAGCAGCTTAGCGGGGGCCCCAAGTGAGGCGCAGTATTTT. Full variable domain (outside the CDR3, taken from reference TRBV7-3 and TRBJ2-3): GAGVSQTPSNKVTEKGKYVELRCDPISGHTALYWYRQSLGQGPEFLIYFQGTGAADDSGLPNDRFFAVRPEGSVSTLKIQRTERGDSAVYLCASSLAGAPSEAQYFGPGTRLTVL.

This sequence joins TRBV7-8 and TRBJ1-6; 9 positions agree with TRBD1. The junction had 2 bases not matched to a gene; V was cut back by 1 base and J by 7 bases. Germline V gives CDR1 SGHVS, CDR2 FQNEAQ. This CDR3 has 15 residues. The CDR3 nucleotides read TGTGCCAGCAGCTTAGGGGACAGGGTCAATTCACCCCTCCACTTT. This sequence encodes CASSLGDRVNSPLHF.

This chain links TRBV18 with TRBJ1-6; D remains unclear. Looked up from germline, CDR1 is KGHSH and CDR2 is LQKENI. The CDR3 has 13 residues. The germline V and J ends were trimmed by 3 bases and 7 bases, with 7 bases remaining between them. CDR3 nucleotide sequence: TGTGCCAGCTCACCTCAACTAAATTCACCCCTCCACTTT. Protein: CASSPQLNSPLHF. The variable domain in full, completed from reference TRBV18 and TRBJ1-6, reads NAGVMQNPRHLVRRRGQEARLRCSPMKGHSHVYWYRQLPEEGLKFMVYLQKENIIDESGMPKERFSAEFPKEGPSILRIQQVVRGDSAAYFCASSPQLNSPLHFGNGTRLTVT.

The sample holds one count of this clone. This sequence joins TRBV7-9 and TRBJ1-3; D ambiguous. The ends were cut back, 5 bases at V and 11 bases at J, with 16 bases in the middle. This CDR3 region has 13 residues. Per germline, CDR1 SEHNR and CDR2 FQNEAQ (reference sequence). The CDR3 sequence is CASSPPALGSIYF. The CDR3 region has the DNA TGTGCCAGCAGCCCTCCAGCTTTGGGGTCCATATATTTT.

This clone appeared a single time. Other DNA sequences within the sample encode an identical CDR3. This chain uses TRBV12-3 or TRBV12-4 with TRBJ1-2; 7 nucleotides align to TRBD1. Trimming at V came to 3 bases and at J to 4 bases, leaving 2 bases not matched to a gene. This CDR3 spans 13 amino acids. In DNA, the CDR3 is TGTGCCAGCAGTTTGCGACAGGGCTATGGCTACACCTTC. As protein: CASSLRQGYGYTF.

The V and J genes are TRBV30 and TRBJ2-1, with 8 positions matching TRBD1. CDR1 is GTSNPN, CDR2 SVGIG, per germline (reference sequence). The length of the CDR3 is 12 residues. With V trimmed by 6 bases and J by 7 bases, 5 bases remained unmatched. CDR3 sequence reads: CACNRGVNEQFF. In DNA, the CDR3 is TGTGCCTGCAACAGGGGGGTGAATGAGCAGTTCTTC.